This T cell receptor (beta chain) was sequenced in a study of identical twins. Study observations and caveats: Those out-of-frame alpha sequences shared by twins showed an excess of low generation probability. Carriage of fewer insertions was seen in abundant cord blood beta clonotypes, whereas memory repertoires showed none.

Germline CDR1 SGHVS, CDR2 FQNEAQ. V trimming: 0 bases; J trimming: 0 bases; junction bases outside the gene matches: 5. The CDR3 has 16 residues. Healthy Caucasian donors formed the entire cohort. This clonotype showed up just once. The antigen is not known. Template switching supplied a universal primer site; unique molecular identifiers were carried on the cDNA. TCRdb redid the calling of the 5' RACE reads with MiXCR, one entry per CDR3 protein. This table holds about 530,000 distinct CDR3 sequences, around 22% found once. These records were also assigned to another study, of yellow fever vaccine responses in identical twins.

The receptor comes from a woman between 18 and 29 years old in good health. The rearrangement links TRBV7-8 to TRBJ2-7; the match to TRBD2 covers 7 bases. The sequenced material came from CD4+ T cells sorted from blood. CDR3 bases: TGTGCCAGCAGCTTAGCGCGGCTAGCGGCCTCCTACGAGCAGTACTTC. Residues: CASSLARLAASYEQYF.